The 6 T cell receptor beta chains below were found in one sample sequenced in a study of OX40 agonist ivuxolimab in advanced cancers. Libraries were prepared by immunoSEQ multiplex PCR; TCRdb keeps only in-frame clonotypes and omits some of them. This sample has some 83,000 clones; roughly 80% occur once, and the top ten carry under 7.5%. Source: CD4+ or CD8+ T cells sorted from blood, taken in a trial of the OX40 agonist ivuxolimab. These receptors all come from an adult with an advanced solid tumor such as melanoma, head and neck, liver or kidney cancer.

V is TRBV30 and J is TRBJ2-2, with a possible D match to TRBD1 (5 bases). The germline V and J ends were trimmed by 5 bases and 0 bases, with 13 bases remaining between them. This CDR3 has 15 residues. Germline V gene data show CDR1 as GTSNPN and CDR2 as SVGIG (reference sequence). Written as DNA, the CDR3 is TGTGCCTGGGCCCGACAGCACACGAACACCGGGGAGCTGTTTTTT. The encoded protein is CAWARQHTNTGELFF.

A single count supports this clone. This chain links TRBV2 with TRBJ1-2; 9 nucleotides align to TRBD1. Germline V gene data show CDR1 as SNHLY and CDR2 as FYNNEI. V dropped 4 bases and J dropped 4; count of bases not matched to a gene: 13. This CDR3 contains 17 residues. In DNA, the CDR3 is TGTGCCAGCAGTGGGGAGGACAGGGGCCCCCTCGGCTATGGCTACACCTTC. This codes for CASSGEDRGPLGYGYTF.

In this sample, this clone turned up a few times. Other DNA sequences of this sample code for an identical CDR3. This CDR3 is CASSFGGNTEAFF. The CDR3 bases are TGTGCCAGCAGCTTCGGGGGGAACACTGAAGCTTTCTTT. J is TRBJ1-1 and V is TRBV11-1; D is possibly TRBD1 (5 bases). The CDR3 runs to 13 residues. Trimming pared 3 bases from V and 1 base from J, leaving 6 bases between. Germline CDR1 is SGHAT and CDR2 is FQDESV (reference sequence).

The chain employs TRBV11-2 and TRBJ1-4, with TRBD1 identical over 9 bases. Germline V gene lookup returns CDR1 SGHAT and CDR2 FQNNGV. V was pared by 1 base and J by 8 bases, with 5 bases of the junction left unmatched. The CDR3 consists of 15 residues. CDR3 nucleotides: TGTGCCAGCAGCTTAGGGGACAGGGACGAGGAAAAACTGTTTTTT. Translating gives CASSLGDRDEEKLFF.

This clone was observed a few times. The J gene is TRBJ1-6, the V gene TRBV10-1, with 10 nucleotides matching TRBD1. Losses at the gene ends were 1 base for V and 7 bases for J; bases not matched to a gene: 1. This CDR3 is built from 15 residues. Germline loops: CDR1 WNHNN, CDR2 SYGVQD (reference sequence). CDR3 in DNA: TGCGCCAGCAGTGAGTTGACAGGGGGCAATTCACCCCTCCACTTT. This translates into CASSELTGGNSPLHF.

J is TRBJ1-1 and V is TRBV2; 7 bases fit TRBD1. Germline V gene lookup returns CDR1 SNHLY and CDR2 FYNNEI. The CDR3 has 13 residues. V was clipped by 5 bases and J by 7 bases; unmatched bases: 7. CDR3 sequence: CASSTGATGEAFF. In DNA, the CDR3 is TGTGCCAGCAGTACAGGGGCTACAGGTGAAGCTTTCTTT. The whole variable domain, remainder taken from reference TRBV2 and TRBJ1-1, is EPEVTQTPSHQVTQMGQEVILRCVPISNHLYFYWYRQILGQKVEFLVSFYNNEISEKSEIFDDQFSVERPDGSNFTLKIRSTKLEDSAMYFCASSTGATGEAFFGQGTRLTVV.